This T cell receptor (beta chain) was observed in a study of shared clonotypes between healthy human individuals. About the study: Per donor, CD8 memory used one plate, CD8 naive used two, CD4 memory used three and CD4 naive used three. General study points: Generation probabilities of non-shared clonotypes were lower (relative to those shared by all four donors).

Investigators divided CD4+ cells into CD45RA+ naive and CD45RA-negative memory subsets. About this clone itself: What it binds is not known.

Trimming cost V 4 bases and J 0 bases; bases outside gene matches: 7. Germline values: CDR1 SGHRS, CDR2 YFSETQ. The CDR3 has 19 residues. At deep level, the assay was performed. TCRdb's table, derived via immunoSEQ multiplex PCR, lists solely in-frame clones and lacks some. The table records approximately 1.5 million clones, approximately 98% of them present only once. The clonotype comes from a man between 25 and 39 years old in good health. The V gene is TRBV5-1, the J gene TRBJ2-6, with 13 bases fitting TRBD2. The specimen was naive CD4+ T cells sorted from blood. Subset in this sample: CD45RA+ positively selected. CDR3 DNA sequence: TGCGCCAGCAGCAAAACTAGCGGGAGGGCCTTCTCTGGGGCCAACGTCCTGACTTTC. As protein: CASSKTSGRAFSGANVLTF.